Each of the 9 T cell receptor beta chains below was sequenced from the same sample in a study of CD8 T cells in ankylosing spondylitis. TCRdb analysed the 5' RACE reads with MiXCR anew, one entry per CDR3 protein. This sample yields roughly 370,000 distinct CDR3 sequences, of which 20% to 25% are seen a single time; about a sixth belongs to the top ten. Study-wide points: Within ankylosing spondylitis blood, a TCR beta motif made up of eight highly homologous variants appeared to be characteristic.

The antigens these receptors bind are not known. Sequencing was performed on blood, either unsorted or a sorted T cell fraction (not recorded which). Receptors were obtained from a male donor with ankylosing spondylitis.

The chain uses TRBV29-1 and TRBJ2-6; D not certain. Deletions cut 7 bases from V and 0 bases from J, with 7 bases between. The germline CDR1 and CDR2 sequences are SQVTM and ANQGSEA. This CDR3 spans 13 amino acids. The CDR3 nucleotides read TGCAGCGCCGACACCTCTGGGGCCAACGTCCTGACTTTC. Its protein is CSADTSGANVLTF.

This clonotype was seen more than once but under ten times. The gene calls are TRBV13 and TRBJ2-2; perhaps D is TRBD1 or TRBD2 (6 bases each). This CDR3 comprises 18 residues. Germline V gene lookup returns CDR1 PRHDT and CDR2 FYEKMQ (reference sequence). Trimming removed 5 bases from V and 4 bases from J, with 23 bases in between. The CDR3 here is CASSRLGGRISGTGELFF. The DNA for the CDR3 is TGTGCCAGCAGCCGACTCGGGGGCCGGATCTCGGGCACCGGGGAGCTGTTTTTT.

This chain uses TRBV3-1 with TRBJ1-1; TRBD1 might be the D (6 bases). The CDR3 loop spans 13 amino acids. Germline V gives CDR1 LGHDT, CDR2 YNNKEL (reference sequence). V lost 2 bases, J lost 13 bases, and 17 bases lay in between. CDR3 loop: CASSQTGTRPGFF. The CDR3 DNA reads as TGTGCCAGCAGCCAAACCGGGACACGGCCGGGTTTCTTT. Variable domain in full (rest from reference TRBV3-1 and TRBJ1-1): DTAVSQTPKYLVTQMGNDKSIKCEQNLGHDTMYWYKQDSKKFLKIMFSYNNKELIINETVPNRFSPKSPDKAHLNLHINSLELGDSAVYFCASSQTGTRPGFFGQGTRLTVV.

This clonotype was observed a handful of times. The rearrangement uses TRBV6-5 and TRBJ1-2; D uncertain. The CDR3 sequence is 14 residues long. Trimming pared 0 bases from V and 7 bases from J, leaving 12 bases between. Germline V gene sequence: CDR1 MNHEY, CDR2 SVGAGI. This CDR3 reads CASSYSPRRVGYTF. Written as DNA, the CDR3 is TGTGCCAGCAGTTACTCCCCCAGGAGGGTTGGCTACACCTTC.

In this sample, this clonotype turned up a few times. The chain joins TRBV20-1 to TRBJ2-2; maybe TRBD1 (5 bases). CDR1 and CDR2 (germline): DFQATT, SNEGSKA (reference sequence). V lost 0 bases to trimming and J lost 5 bases, with 16 bases between them. The CDR3 is 16 residues long. The CDR3 region is CSARDYRQGWTGELFF. The CDR3 nucleotides read TGCAGTGCTAGAGATTATCGGCAGGGATGGACCGGGGAGCTGTTTTTT.

The rearrangement joins TRBV5-1 to TRBJ2-3; possibly TRBD1 or TRBD2 for D (5 bases each). The germline V gene has CDR1 SGHRS and CDR2 YFSETQ. Trimming pared 7 bases from V and 6 bases from J, leaving 18 bases between. This CDR3 has 14 amino acids. The CDR3 bases are TGCGCCAGCGCCCTCGGGGCAGGTGGGGATACGCAGTATTTT. Translating gives CASALGAGGDTQYF.

This rearrangement joins TRBV6-5 to TRBJ1-1; TRBD1 might be the D (5 bases). The CDR3 runs 15 residues. The ends were cut back, 0 bases at V and 0 bases at J, with 8 bases in the middle. Per germline, CDR1 MNHEY and CDR2 SVGAGI. The CDR3 coding sequence is TGTGCCAGCAGTTACTCGATCAGGGTGAACACTGAAGCTTTCTTT. It encodes CASSYSIRVNTEAFF.

CDR3 sequence reads: CASRSPGLAETQYF. In DNA form, the CDR3 reads TGCGCCAGCAGGTCCCCGGGACTAGCGGAGACCCAGTACTTC. The chain uses TRBV10-2 and TRBJ2-5; 10 bases are a match to TRBD2. V trimming: 6 bases; J trimming: 5 bases; junction bases outside the gene matches: 6. Germline CDR1 reads WSHSY; CDR2 reads SAAADI. CDR3 length equals 14 residues.

This sequence joins TRBV4-1 and TRBJ2-5; possible D gene TRBD1, 5 bases. The CDR3 covers 16 residues. With 4 bases removed from V and 7 bases from J, the gap between germline ends came to 22 bases. CDR1 is MGHRA and CDR2 is YSYEKL in the germline V gene. The DNA for the CDR3 is TGCGCCAGCAGCCGAACGAATCAGGGCCGTCCGGGGACCCAGTACTTC. It yields the protein CASSRTNQGRPGTQYF.